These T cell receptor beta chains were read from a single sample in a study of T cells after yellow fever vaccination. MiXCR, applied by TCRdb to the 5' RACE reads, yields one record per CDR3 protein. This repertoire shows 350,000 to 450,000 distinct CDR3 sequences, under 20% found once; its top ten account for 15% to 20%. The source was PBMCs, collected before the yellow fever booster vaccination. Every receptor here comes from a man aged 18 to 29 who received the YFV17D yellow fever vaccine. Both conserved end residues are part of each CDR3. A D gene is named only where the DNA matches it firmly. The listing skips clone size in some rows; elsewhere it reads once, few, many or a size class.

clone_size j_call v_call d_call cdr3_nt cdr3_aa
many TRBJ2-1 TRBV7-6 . TGTGCCAGCAGCTTATCGGGGTACAATGAGCAGTTCTTC CASSLSGYNEQFF
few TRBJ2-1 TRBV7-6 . TGTGCCAGCATCCCCAGTCCGCCAGCGGTAAGCTCCTACAATGAGCAGTTCTTC CASIPSPPAVSSYNEQFF
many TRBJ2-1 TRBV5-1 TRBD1 TGCGCCAGCAGCTTGGCGGGACAGGGACCGTACAATGAGCAGTTCTTC CASSLAGQGPYNEQFF
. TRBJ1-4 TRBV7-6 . TGTGCCAGCAGCTTACTCAATGGCGAAAAACTGTTTTTT CASSLLNGEKLFF
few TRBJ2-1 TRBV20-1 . TGCAGTGCTAGAGGTGGGGAGGGGGGGCAGTTCTTC CSARGGEGGQFF
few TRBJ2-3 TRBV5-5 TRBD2 TGTGCCAGCAGCTGGCGGGGGGTTAGCACAGATACGCAGTATTTT CASSWRGVSTDTQYF
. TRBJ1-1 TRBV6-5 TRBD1 TGTGCCAGCAGTACAGGGGGCGCGGGGAACACTGAAGCTTTCTTT CASSTGGAGNTEAFF
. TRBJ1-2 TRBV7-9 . TGTGCCAGCACCACGAGGGCGGATTTTTACCAATTC CASTTRADFYQF
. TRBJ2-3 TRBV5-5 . TGTGCCAGCAGCTTGGGGGCCTCGGGGACAGATACGCAGTATTTT CASSLGASGTDTQYF
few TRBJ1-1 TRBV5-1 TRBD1 TGCGCCAGCAGCTTGGACCAGGGGGGGGTGAACACTGAAGCTTTCTTT CASSLDQGGVNTEAFF
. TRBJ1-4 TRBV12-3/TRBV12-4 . TGTGCCAGCAGTTTGGAGACAGGAACCACAACTAATGAAAAACTGTTTTTT CASSLETGTTTNEKLFF
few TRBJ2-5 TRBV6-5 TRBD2 TGTGCCAGCAGTACCGCGGGGGGCCTACGGACCCAGTACTTC CASSTAGGLRTQYF
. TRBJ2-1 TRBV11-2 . TGTGCCAGCAGCCGACTGAGCTCCTACAATGAGCAGTTCTTC CASSRLSSYNEQFF
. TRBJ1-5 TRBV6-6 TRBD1 TGTGCCAGCAGTCCTCCGGGACAGGGAAATAGCAATCAGCCCCAGCATTTT CASSPPGQGNSNQPQHF
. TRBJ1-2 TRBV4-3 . TGCGCCAGCAGCCAAGGCCTAGGGGACGGCTACACCTTC CASSQGLGDGYTF
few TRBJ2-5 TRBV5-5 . TGTGCCAGCAGCTTGGTAGCTGGACACTGGGAGACCCAGTACTTC CASSLVAGHWETQYF